Shown below are 5 T cell receptor beta chains from a single sample sequenced in a study of T cell responses to AZD1222 COVID-19 vaccine. Only in-frame clones appear in the TCRdb table, and some are missing; sequencing was by immunoSEQ multiplex PCR. The data hold about 67,000 clones, with approximately 80% observed a single time. Sequenced material: peripheral blood, taken on day 0 of AZD1222 vaccination. These receptors originate from an adult in good health.

The chain has TRBV20-1 and TRBJ2-7; 9 bases are shared with TRBD1. Unmatched junction bases numbered 6, after V lost 3 bases and J lost 6 bases. Germline assignment: CDR1 DFQATT and CDR2 SNEGSKA (reference sequence). CDR3 length equals 13 residues. The CDR3 loop reads CSASPGQGTEQYF. CDR3 in DNA: TGCAGTGCTAGTCCGGGACAGGGAACCGAGCAGTACTTC.

The rearrangement uses TRBV4-2 and TRBJ2-5; perhaps TRBD2 as D (6 bases). Trimming pared 4 bases from V and 5 bases from J, leaving 17 bases between. The germline gives CDR1 LGHNA, CDR2 YNFKEQ. This CDR3 spans 15 amino acids. CDR3 loop: CASSPVGGATETQYF. In DNA, the CDR3 is TGTGCCAGCAGCCCTGTAGGCGGGGCGACGGAGACCCAGTACTTC.

This sequence joins TRBV29-1 and TRBJ2-7; D may be TRBD1 (5 bases). Trimming pared 5 bases from V and 5 bases from J, leaving 10 bases between. From germline, CDR1 is SQVTM and CDR2 ANQGSEA. This CDR3 comprises 11 residues. Here the CDR3 DNA reads TGCAGCGTTCTACAGGTGGACGAGCAGTACTTC. Its protein is CSVLQVDEQYF.

The chain has TRBV19 and TRBJ2-2, with D possibly TRBD2 on 7 matching bases. The CDR3 has 16 amino acids. Per the germline V gene, CDR1 is LNHDA and CDR2 is SQIVND (reference sequence). Trimming left V 6 bases short and J 5 bases short, with 19 bases between. The DNA for the CDR3 is TGTGCCAGTAGCTCCCCTGGGGGGGCGAGGACCGGGGAGCTGTTTTTT. It yields the protein CASSSPGGARTGELFF.

The chain employs TRBV2 and TRBJ2-7; D may be TRBD1 (6 bases). This CDR3 has 13 amino acids. Trimming removed 6 bases at V and 6 bases at J, with 15 bases between. Germline-derived CDR1 and CDR2 are SNHLY and FYNNEI. CDR3 coding DNA: TGTGCCAGCAGGACACGCCCGGACAGCGAGCAGTACTTC. This codes for CASRTRPDSEQYF.